Below, one T cell receptor (beta chain) is given with its context. This entry is derived from a study of blood T cell repertoires in COVID-19. Overall study context: Researchers got acute and convalescent COVID-19 samples from the United States, Italy and Spain. The cDNA or gDNA used as material had been derived from T cells, B-cell-depleted T cells, or PBMCs.

Clones were read by immunoSEQ multiplex PCR, and TCRdb kept only the in-frame ones, dropping some. The data contain 250,000 to 300,000 clones, approximately 87% of them seen just once; the ten biggest clones take up more than 1.3%. This CDR3 has 17 residues. Germline-derived CDR1 and CDR2 are SGHNT and YYREEE (reference sequence). After removal of 6 bases from V and 5 bases from J, the junction contained 11 bases not matched to a gene. The source material was peripheral blood. The receptor comes from a woman aged 40 to 55 who had recovered from COVID-19. This chain links TRBV5-4 with TRBJ2-2, with 12 bases lining up with TRBD1. The CDR3 region has the DNA TGTGCCAGCACAATGGGACAGGGGGCGCGTCAAACCGGGGAGCTGTTTTTT. Its translation is CASTMGQGARQTGELFF.